The sequence of this T cell receptor beta chain was determined in a study of CD8 T cells in ankylosing spondylitis. TCRdb recomputed calls from the 5' RACE reads with MiXCR, one row per CDR3 protein. The table shows about 540,000 distinct CDR3 sequences, with over 9.5% occurring only once. General study results and limits: It appeared that ankylosing spondylitis blood was characterized by a TCR beta motif of under ten highly homologous variants.

CDR1 and CDR2 (germline): WNHNN, SYGVQD (reference sequence). Trimming at V came to 7 bases and at J to 4 bases, leaving 7 bases not matched to a gene. The CDR3 has 15 amino acids. This clonotype has only a few counts. What it binds is not known. The chain couples TRBV10-1 to TRBJ2-1; 10 positions agree with TRBD2. The receptor's source is a male donor with ankylosing spondylitis. Sequenced input: blood, either unsorted or a sorted T cell fraction (not recorded which). For the CDR3, the DNA is TGCGCCAGCAATACTCTAGCGGGAGAATACAATGAGCAGTTCTTC. Encoded protein: CASNTLAGEYNEQFF.